These 6 T cell receptor beta chains share one sample of origin, sequenced in a study of T cell clones after liver transplantation. The table came from immunoSEQ multiplex PCR; TCRdb's copy has only in-frame clones and leaves some out. The sample includes around 51,000 clones, 86% seen only once; the top ten take about 15%. The specimen comprised CD8+ T cells from blood, sampled 12 months after liver transplant. The receptors derive from a human patient who received a liver transplant. T cells may partly derive from the graft donor.

The V call is TRBV7-2, the J call TRBJ2-5, with TRBD1 identical over 7 bases. There are 16 residues in the CDR3. The V segment lost 6 bases and the J segment 7 bases; nucleotides outside the gene matches: 17. Germline CDR1 reads SGHTA; CDR2 reads FQGNSA. CDR3 DNA: TGTGCCAGCAGTTACGACATAGGGGGCCTGGCCGGGACCCAGTACTTC. This gives the protein CASSYDIGGLAGTQYF.

The chain couples TRBV19 to TRBJ2-2; D ambiguous. The germline gives CDR1 LNHDA, CDR2 SQIVND (reference sequence). The CDR3 is 13 residues long. The V end lost 9 bases, the J end lost 3 bases, and 11 bases lay between the germline ends. Here the CDR3 DNA reads TGTGCCAGCCTTATTACGGACACCGGGGAGCTGTTTTTT. Protein: CASLITDTGELFF.

This rearrangement joins TRBV27 to TRBJ2-3, with D tentatively TRBD1 (6 bases). The CDR3 spans 14 residues. Trimming shortened V by 5 bases and J by 3 bases, and 12 bases separated the two germline ends. Germline loops: CDR1 MNHEY, CDR2 SMNVEV (reference sequence). The DNA for the CDR3 is TGTGCCAGCAGTCACCGGACAGATACAGATACGCAGTATTTT. Its translation is CASSHRTDTDTQYF.

The gene calls are TRBV19 and TRBJ2-7; D not certain. V was trimmed by 3 bases and J by 7 bases, leaving 13 bases between them. The germline V gene has CDR1 LNHDA and CDR2 SQIVND (reference sequence). CDR3 length: 13 residues. The CDR3 DNA follows: TGTGCCAGTAGTATCGGGCCCCCCGTGGAGCAGTACTTC. Protein: CASSIGPPVEQYF.

V and J are TRBV27 and TRBJ2-1; D not resolved. This CDR3 region has 12 residues. Germline V gene lookup returns CDR1 MNHEY and CDR2 SMNVEV (reference sequence). The V end was cut by 4 bases, the J end by 7 bases, with 8 bases between. The CDR3 sequence: CASSSLVNEQFF. CDR3 DNA sequence: TGTGCCAGCAGTTCTCTAGTAAATGAGCAGTTCTTC.

The V and J genes are TRBV29-1 and TRBJ1-2; the match to TRBD1 covers 7 bases. CDR3 length: 15 amino acids. The germline gives CDR1 SQVTM, CDR2 ANQGSEA. Unmatched junction bases numbered 12, after V lost 0 bases and J lost 8 bases. The CDR3 bases are TGCAGCGTTGAAGAGACAGGGAGTCCGTTGGAAGGCTACACCTTC. Its protein product is CSVEETGSPLEGYTF.